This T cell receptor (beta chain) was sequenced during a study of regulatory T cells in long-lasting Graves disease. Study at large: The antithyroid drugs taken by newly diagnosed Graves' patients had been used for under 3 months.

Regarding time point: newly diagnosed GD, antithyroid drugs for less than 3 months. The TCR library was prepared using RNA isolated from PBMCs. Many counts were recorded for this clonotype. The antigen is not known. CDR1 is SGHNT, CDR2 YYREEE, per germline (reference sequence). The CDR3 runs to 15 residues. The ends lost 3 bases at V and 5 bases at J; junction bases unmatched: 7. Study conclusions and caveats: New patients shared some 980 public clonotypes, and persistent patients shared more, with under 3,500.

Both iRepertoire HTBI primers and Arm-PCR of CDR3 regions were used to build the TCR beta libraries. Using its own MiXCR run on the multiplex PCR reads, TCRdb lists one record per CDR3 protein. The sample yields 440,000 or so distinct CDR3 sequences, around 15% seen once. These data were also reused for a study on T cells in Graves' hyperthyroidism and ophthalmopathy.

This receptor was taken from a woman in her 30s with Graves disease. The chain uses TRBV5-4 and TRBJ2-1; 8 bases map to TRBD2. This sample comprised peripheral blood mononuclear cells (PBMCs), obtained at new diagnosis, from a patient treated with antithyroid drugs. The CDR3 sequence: CASSSGGGLDNEQFF. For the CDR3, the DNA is TGTGCCAGCAGCTCCGGGGGGGGTTTGGACAATGAGCAGTTCTTC.